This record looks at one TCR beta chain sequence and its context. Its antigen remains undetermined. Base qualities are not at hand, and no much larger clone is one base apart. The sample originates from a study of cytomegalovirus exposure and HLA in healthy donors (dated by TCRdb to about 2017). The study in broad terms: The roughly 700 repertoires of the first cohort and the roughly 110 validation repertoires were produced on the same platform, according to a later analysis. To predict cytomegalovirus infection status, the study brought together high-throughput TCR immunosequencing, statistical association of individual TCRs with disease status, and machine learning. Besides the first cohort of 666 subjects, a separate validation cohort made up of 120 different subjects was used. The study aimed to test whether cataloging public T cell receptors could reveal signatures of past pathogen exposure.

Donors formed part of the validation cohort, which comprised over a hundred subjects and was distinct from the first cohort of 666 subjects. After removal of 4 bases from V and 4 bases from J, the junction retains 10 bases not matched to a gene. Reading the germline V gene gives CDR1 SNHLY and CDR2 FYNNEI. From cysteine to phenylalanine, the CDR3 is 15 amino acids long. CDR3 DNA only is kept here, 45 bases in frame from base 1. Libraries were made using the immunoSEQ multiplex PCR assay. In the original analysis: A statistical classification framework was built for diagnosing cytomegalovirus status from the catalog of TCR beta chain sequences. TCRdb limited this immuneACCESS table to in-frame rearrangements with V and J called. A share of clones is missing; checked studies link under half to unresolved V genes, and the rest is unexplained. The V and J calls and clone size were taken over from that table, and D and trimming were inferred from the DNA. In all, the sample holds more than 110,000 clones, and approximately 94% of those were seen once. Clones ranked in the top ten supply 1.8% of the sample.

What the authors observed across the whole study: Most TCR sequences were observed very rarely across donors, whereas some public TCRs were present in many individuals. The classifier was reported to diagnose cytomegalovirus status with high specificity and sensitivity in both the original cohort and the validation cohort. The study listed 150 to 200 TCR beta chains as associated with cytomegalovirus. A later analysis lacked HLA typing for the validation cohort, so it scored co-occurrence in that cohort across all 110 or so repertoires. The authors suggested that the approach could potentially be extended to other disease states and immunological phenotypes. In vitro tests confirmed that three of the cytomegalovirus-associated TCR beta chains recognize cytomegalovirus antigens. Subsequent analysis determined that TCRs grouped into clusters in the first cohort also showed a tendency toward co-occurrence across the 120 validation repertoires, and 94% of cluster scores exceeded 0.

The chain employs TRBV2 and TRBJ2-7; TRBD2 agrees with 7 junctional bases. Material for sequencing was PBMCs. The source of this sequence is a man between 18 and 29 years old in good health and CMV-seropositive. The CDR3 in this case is CASSGPGTSEYEQYF. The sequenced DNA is TGTGCCAGCAGTGGCCCGGGAACTAGCGAGTACGAGCAGTACTTC.